Each of the 8 T cell receptor delta chains below was sequenced from the same sample in a study of gamma-delta T cells after stem cell transplantation. TCRdb fed the RT-PCR reads to CATT. The table shows about 2,000 delta-chain clones, with about a quarter occurring only once. The sequenced material came from gamma-delta T cells. Receptors originate from a human donor. It is not recorded whose cells these are; they may come from a transplant donor.

In regard to this clone: Only one base separates this from a far larger clonotype, so it likely reflects a read error. V usage is TRDV2 and J usage is TRDJ1; TRDD3 matches at 10 bases. Trimming took 3 bases from V and 0 from J; bases not matched to a gene: 12. The length of the CDR3 is 18 residues. CDR1 is GEAIGNYY and CDR2 is EKD in the germline V gene. For the CDR3, the DNA is TGTGCCTGTGACTACTTACTGGGGGATGCCACTTACACCGATAAACTCATCTTT. This codes for CACDYLLGDATYTDKLIF.

With regard to this clone: Given a much more abundant clone one base away, this may be a read error. Other DNA variants within this sample encode the same CDR3. The V and J genes are TRDV2 and TRDJ1; unclear D gene. Germline CDR1 GEAIGNYY, CDR2 EKD. The length of the CDR3 is 14 residues. CDR3 bases: TGTGCCTGCGACACCCTGGAGAACACCGATAAACTCATCTTT. Protein: CACDTLENTDKLIF.

In its sample, this clone ranks as medium-sized. The rearrangement links TRDV1 to TRDJ1, with no clear D. This CDR3 has 17 amino acids. V was trimmed by 0 bases and J by 0 bases, leaving 14 bases between them. Germline V gene sequence: CDR1 TSWWSYY, CDR2 QGS. The CDR3 region has the DNA TGTGCTCTTGGGGAACTTAAGGCGTCTCTTTACACCGATAAACTCATCTTT. It translates to CALGELKASLYTDKLIF.

By frequency in the sample, this clone is medium-sized. The chain employs TRDV2 and TRDJ1; a weak D match, TRDD3 (6 bases). Germline CDR1 GEAIGNYY, CDR2 EKD. V was pared by 0 bases and J by 8 bases, with 21 bases between. The CDR3 sequence is 16 residues long. In nucleotides, the CDR3 is TGTGCCTGTGACACCATGGTACTGGGTACTGAACAAAAACTCATCTTT. It yields the protein CACDTMVLGTEQKLIF.

To note about this clone: A single base is all that separates this from a far larger clone, so a read error is likely. V gene TRDV2 combines with J gene TRDJ3; a possible D gene is TRDD3 (6 bases). This CDR3 region has 22 residues. Germline values: CDR1 GEAIGNYY, CDR2 EKD. This chain's CDR3 is CACDTAESLSAAGSWGTRQMFF. CDR3 in DNA: TGTGCCTGTGACACCGCCGAGTCTCTTAGCGCCGCAGGCTCCTGGGGCACCCGACAGATGTTTTTC.

This clone was seen more than once but under ten times. The chain is built from TRDV1 and TRDJ1; TRDD3 agrees at 8 bases. Germline V gives CDR1 TSWWSYY, CDR2 QGS. The J segment lost 1 base and the V segment lost 0 bases, leaving 10 bases of the junction unmatched. The CDR3 is 18 residues long. As DNA, the CDR3 is TGTGCTCTTGGGGAACTCGCGCTGGGGGAAGTCTTCACCGATAAACTCATCTTT. This gives the protein CALGELALGEVFTDKLIF.

In its sample, this clone ranks as medium-sized (0.01 to 0.1%). The chain recombines TRDV2 with TRDJ1; TRDD3 aligns across 11 bases. Germline CDR1 GEAIGNYY, CDR2 EKD. CDR3 length: 18 amino acids. V trimming: 2 bases; J trimming: 2 bases; junction bases outside the gene matches: 12. CDR3 DNA: TGTGCCTGTGACATCGTACTGGGGGATAACCAGATAACCGATAAACTCATCTTT. Its translation: CACDIVLGDNQITDKLIF.

By proportion, this clone is medium-sized (0.01 to 0.1%). Other nucleotide sequences in the sample specify the same CDR3. The rearrangement links TRDV2 to TRDJ1; TRDD3 agrees at 7 bases. Germline V gene data show CDR1 as GEAIGNYY and CDR2 as EKD. The CDR3 length is 17 residues. The V segment lost 3 bases and the J segment 6 bases; nucleotides outside the gene matches: 18. The CDR3 DNA follows: TGTGCCTGTGACCCCCTCTTACTGGGGTCTGGGGAGAATAAACTCATCTTT. Its protein is CACDPLLLGSGENKLIF.